This entry is about one T cell receptor (beta chain). This clonotype was detected many times. The antigen it binds to is not known. There are no base qualities to consult, and no much larger clone falls within one base. Data came from an Illumina HiSeq 1500. TCRdb reprocessing: public reads trimmed at Q25 with fastp, clones called with MiXCR, in-frame beta chains kept. Rows with one shared CDR3 protein collapse into an entry with the most common genes and DNA. In all, the sample holds 480,000 or so distinct CDR3 sequences, and about 11% of those were seen once. The ten most abundant clones make up about 10% of the sample. The data originate from a study of T cell repertoires in cytomegalovirus infection (dated 2019 in TCRdb). At the level of the whole study: Because public TCR beta signatures pointed to carriage of CMV infection together with the matching HLA type, the HLA type of each donor mattered for the analysis.

In the germline V gene, CDR1 corresponds to SGHTA and CDR2 to FQGTGA. The germline V end is reduced by 5 bases and the J end by 6 bases; junction bases left unmatched: 9. Its CDR3 holds 15 amino acids, cysteine through phenylalanine. Only CDR3 DNA remains: 45 bases, in frame from the first base. Results the study describes overall, beyond this receptor: The ex vivo response was dominated by HLA-C-restricted CMV-specific TCR beta clonotypes, which also provided the single most frequent clonotype in two of eight donors. In both this cohort and an independent roughly 400-donor cohort, the cumulative frequency of public TCR beta family members distinguished carriers of CMV infection plus the relevant HLA type.

The TCR was taken from a human donor in good health (CMV status not recorded). Some clones in this sample may be carry-over from other donors' samples. The material sequenced was PBMCs. The V and J segments used are TRBV7-3 and TRBJ1-1; 10 bases in the junction line up with TRBD1. The nucleotide sequence reads TGTGCCAGCAGCGCCCCCGGGACAGGGGATCCTGAAGCTTTCTTT. This encodes CASSAPGTGDPEAFF.